The rows below give T cell receptor beta chains drawn from one sample of a study of T cell responses to AZD1222 COVID-19 vaccine. Some clones are missing from TCRdb's copy, which holds only in-frame ones; the method was immunoSEQ multiplex PCR. Of about 83,000 clones in the sample, more than 75% were seen once. The source was peripheral blood, collected on day 0 of MenACWY control vaccination. Receptors were obtained from an adult in good health. Both conserved end residues are part of each CDR3. The order of the fields is D gene, J gene, V gene, clone size, CDR3 protein, CDR3 DNA. D genes are given only for firm matches. Expanded clones are given a class, and other clones once, few, many or no size at all.

D gene: NA
J gene: TRBJ1-2
V gene: TRBV9
clone size: NA
CDR3 protein: CASSAGKDYGYTF
CDR3 DNA: TGTGCCAGCAGCGCAGGGAAGGACTATGGCTACACCTTC

D gene: NA
J gene: TRBJ1-6
V gene: TRBV4-1
clone size: NA
CDR3 protein: CASSQRGPINSPLHF
CDR3 DNA: TGCGCCAGCAGCCAGAGGGGACCTATTAACTCACCCCTCCACTTT

D gene: TRBD1
J gene: TRBJ1-2
V gene: TRBV27
clone size: NA
CDR3 protein: CASSLRQGPYGYTF
CDR3 DNA: TGTGCCAGCAGTTTACGACAGGGACCCTATGGCTACACCTTC

D gene: TRBD1
J gene: TRBJ1-2
V gene: TRBV3-1/TRBV3-2
clone size: NA
CDR3 protein: CASSQRTGYGYTF
CDR3 DNA: TGTGCCAGCAGCCAGAGGACAGGGTATGGCTACACCTTC

D gene: NA
J gene: TRBJ2-5
V gene: TRBV7-9
clone size: once
CDR3 protein: CASSPNVRGETQYF
CDR3 DNA: TGTGCCAGCAGCCCGAATGTCCGGGGAGAGACCCAGTACTTC

D gene: TRBD1
J gene: TRBJ1-5
V gene: TRBV4-1
clone size: NA
CDR3 protein: CASSHSGQGVSNQPQHF
CDR3 DNA: TGCGCCAGCAGCCATTCCGGACAGGGGGTGAGCAATCAGCCCCAGCATTTT

D gene: NA
J gene: TRBJ2-2
V gene: TRBV9
clone size: NA
CDR3 protein: CASSVWQSGELFF
CDR3 DNA: TGTGCCAGCAGCGTATGGCAGTCCGGGGAGCTGTTTTTT

D gene: NA
J gene: TRBJ1-1
V gene: TRBV19
clone size: once
CDR3 protein: CASTPGRGFNTEAFF
CDR3 DNA: TGTGCCAGTACCCCGGGGAGAGGCTTCAACACTGAAGCTTTCTTT

D gene: NA
J gene: TRBJ2-7
V gene: TRBV24-1
clone size: NA
CDR3 protein: CATSDSSYEQYF
CDR3 DNA: TGTGCCACCAGTGACAGCTCCTACGAGCAGTACTTC

D gene: NA
J gene: TRBJ2-7
V gene: TRBV6-5
clone size: once
CDR3 protein: CASSYQYEQYF
CDR3 DNA: TGTGCCAGCAGTTACCAGTACGAGCAGTACTTC

D gene: NA
J gene: TRBJ2-1
V gene: TRBV5-1
clone size: few
CDR3 protein: CASSPPHGREFF
CDR3 DNA: TGCGCCAGCAGCCCCCCCCACGGGAGAGAGTTCTTC

D gene: NA
J gene: TRBJ2-5
V gene: TRBV7-2
clone size: once
CDR3 protein: CASSLGGQQETQYF
CDR3 DNA: TGTGCCAGCAGCTTAGGAGGGCAGCAAGAGACCCAGTACTTC

D gene: NA
J gene: TRBJ2-2
V gene: TRBV11-2
clone size: NA
CDR3 protein: CASSLGATGELFF
CDR3 DNA: TGTGCCAGCAGCCTCGGGGCCACCGGGGAGCTGTTTTTT

D gene: TRBD1
J gene: TRBJ1-2
V gene: TRBV29-1
clone size: NA
CDR3 protein: CSVHRGNLNYGYTF
CDR3 DNA: TGCAGCGTGCACAGGGGGAACCTTAACTATGGCTACACCTTC

D gene: TRBD1
J gene: TRBJ2-4
V gene: TRBV5-4
clone size: NA
CDR3 protein: CASSAGQGRLAKNIQYF
CDR3 DNA: TGTGCCAGCAGCGCGGGACAGGGGAGATTGGCCAAAAACATTCAGTACTTC

D gene: NA
J gene: TRBJ2-7
V gene: TRBV10-1
clone size: NA
CDR3 protein: CASSEKGTSAYEQYF
CDR3 DNA: TGCGCCAGCAGTGAGAAGGGGACAAGCGCCTACGAGCAGTACTTC

D gene: NA
J gene: TRBJ2-7
V gene: TRBV21-1
clone size: NA
CDR3 protein: CASSKKHEQYF
CDR3 DNA: TGTGCCAGCAGCAAAAAGCACGAGCAGTACTTC

D gene: TRBD1
J gene: TRBJ1-1
V gene: TRBV28
clone size: NA
CDR3 protein: CASSFWGQGSPEAFF
CDR3 DNA: TGTGCCAGCAGTTTTTGGGGACAGGGAAGCCCTGAAGCTTTCTTT

D gene: NA
J gene: TRBJ2-1
V gene: TRBV3-1/TRBV3-2
clone size: NA
CDR3 protein: CASSQGSLPNEQFF
CDR3 DNA: TGTGCCAGCAGCCAAGGATCTCTCCCCAATGAGCAGTTCTTC

D gene: NA
J gene: TRBJ2-1
V gene: TRBV7-2
clone size: NA
CDR3 protein: CASSGAQLLHEQFF
CDR3 DNA: TGTGCCAGCAGCGGGGCACAGCTCCTACATGAGCAGTTCTTC

D gene: NA
J gene: TRBJ1-1
V gene: TRBV19
clone size: NA
CDR3 protein: CASSIGGAAAFF
CDR3 DNA: TGTGCCAGTAGTATCGGAGGTGCTGCGGCTTTCTTT

D gene: TRBD2
J gene: TRBJ2-7
V gene: TRBV27
clone size: NA
CDR3 protein: CASSYNQGVAGLSEQYF
CDR3 DNA: TGTGCCAGCAGCTATAACCAAGGGGTAGCGGGATTGTCCGAGCAGTACTTC

D gene: NA
J gene: TRBJ2-5
V gene: TRBV10-3
clone size: NA
CDR3 protein: CAISDYRVPETQYF
CDR3 DNA: TGTGCCATCAGTGACTACAGGGTTCCAGAGACCCAGTACTTC

D gene: NA
J gene: TRBJ1-2
V gene: TRBV28
clone size: once
CDR3 protein: CASTSQGREVYGYTF
CDR3 DNA: TGTGCCAGCACATCACAGGGCCGGGAGGTCTATGGCTACACCTTC

D gene: NA
J gene: TRBJ2-7
V gene: TRBV3-1/TRBV3-2
clone size: NA
CDR3 protein: CASSQGGGNEQYF
CDR3 DNA: TGTGCCAGCAGCCAAGGTGGCGGGAACGAGCAGTACTTC

D gene: NA
J gene: TRBJ2-1
V gene: TRBV28
clone size: NA
CDR3 protein: CASSYRVHLSYNEQFF
CDR3 DNA: TGTGCCAGCAGTTACAGGGTCCACCTCTCCTACAATGAGCAGTTCTTC

D gene: TRBD1
J gene: TRBJ1-1
V gene: TRBV7-2
clone size: NA
CDR3 protein: CASRQDRGLTEAFF
CDR3 DNA: TGTGCCAGCAGACAAGACAGGGGGCTCACTGAAGCTTTCTTT

D gene: NA
J gene: TRBJ1-2
V gene: TRBV7-8
clone size: NA
CDR3 protein: CASSLPGGALANYGYTF
CDR3 DNA: TGTGCCAGCAGCTTACCGGGGGGGGCCCTAGCTAACTATGGCTACACCTTC

D gene: NA
J gene: TRBJ2-7
V gene: TRBV5-1
clone size: NA
CDR3 protein: CASSPLSRGSENEQYF
CDR3 DNA: TGCGCCAGCAGCCCACTCTCAAGGGGGAGTGAAAACGAGCAGTACTTC

D gene: NA
J gene: TRBJ2-7
V gene: TRBV24-1
clone size: NA
CDR3 protein: CATSDYSYEQYF
CDR3 DNA: TGTGCCACCAGTGACTACAGCTACGAGCAGTACTTC

D gene: NA
J gene: TRBJ1-4
V gene: TRBV30
clone size: NA
CDR3 protein: CAWSPRSDGKLFF
CDR3 DNA: TGTGCCTGGAGTCCCCGGTCCGATGGGAAACTGTTTTTT

D gene: TRBD2
J gene: TRBJ2-7
V gene: TRBV27
clone size: NA
CDR3 protein: CASSREDSYEQYF
CDR3 DNA: TGTGCCTCCTCCCGGGAGGATTCCTACGAGCAGTACTTC

D gene: NA
J gene: TRBJ1-1
V gene: TRBV11-1
clone size: NA
CDR3 protein: CASSIQVMNTEAFF
CDR3 DNA: TGTGCCAGCAGCATACAGGTTATGAACACTGAAGCTTTCTTT

D gene: TRBD2
J gene: TRBJ2-1
V gene: TRBV24-1
clone size: NA
CDR3 protein: CATSDLGGLGHNEQFF
CDR3 DNA: TGTGCCACCAGTGATTTAGGCGGACTAGGACACAATGAGCAGTTCTTC

D gene: NA
J gene: TRBJ2-3
V gene: TRBV18
clone size: NA
CDR3 protein: CASSTAVPSTDTQYF
CDR3 DNA: TGTGCCAGCTCAACCGCGGTCCCTAGCACAGATACGCAGTATTTT

D gene: TRBD2
J gene: TRBJ2-3
V gene: TRBV28
clone size: NA
CDR3 protein: CASSSSGLTDTQYF
CDR3 DNA: TGTGCCAGCAGTTCTAGCGGACTCACAGATACGCAGTATTTT

D gene: NA
J gene: TRBJ1-6
V gene: TRBV11-3
clone size: NA
CDR3 protein: CASSNPGSPLHF
CDR3 DNA: TGTGCCAGCAGCAACCCCGGATCACCCCTCCACTTT

D gene: NA
J gene: TRBJ2-1
V gene: TRBV6-6
clone size: NA
CDR3 protein: CASSYSTDEQFF
CDR3 DNA: TGTGCCAGCAGTTACTCGACCGATGAGCAGTTCTTC

D gene: NA
J gene: TRBJ2-7
V gene: TRBV2
clone size: NA
CDR3 protein: CASSGATTGEQYF
CDR3 DNA: TGTGCCAGCAGTGGGGCTACTACTGGCGAGCAGTACTTC

D gene: NA
J gene: TRBJ1-5
V gene: TRBV5-1
clone size: NA
CDR3 protein: CASSLAGGKEQPQHF
CDR3 DNA: TGCGCCAGCAGCTTGGCTGGGGGGAAGGAGCAGCCCCAGCATTTT

D gene: NA
J gene: TRBJ1-1
V gene: TRBV18
clone size: once
CDR3 protein: CASSPSGNAKAFF
CDR3 DNA: TGTGCCAGCTCACCCTCGGGGAATGCTAAAGCTTTCTTT

D gene: NA
J gene: TRBJ1-1
V gene: TRBV2
clone size: NA
CDR3 protein: CASSEFRGGRTEAFF
CDR3 DNA: TGTGCCAGCAGTGAATTTAGAGGAGGGAGGACTGAAGCTTTCTTT